This TCR beta chain was documented in a study of liver allograft versus peripheral blood T cells. Study in general: Comparing T cell receptor repertoires in transplanted livers with those in recipients' peripheral blood was part of the design. Points from the study as a whole: It was reported that the T cell receptor repertoires found inside liver allografts differed from those that were detected in peripheral blood.

TCRdb recomputed calls from the reads with MiXCR, one row per CDR3 protein. The data show about 2,700 distinct CDR3 sequences, roughly 15% seen once. This clonotype is judged medium-sized. Antigen: not known. The ends were cut back, 4 bases at V and 1 base at J, with 22 bases in the middle. Looked up from germline, CDR1 is SGHTA and CDR2 is FQGNSA. The CDR3 has 18 amino acids. The chain couples TRBV7-2 to TRBJ2-5, with D perhaps matching TRBD1 (6 bases). This TCR was sampled from a human patient who had a liver transplant. Some T cells may arise from the graft donor. The chain's CDR3 is CASSSDRGGWMGQETQYF. The CDR3 region has the DNA TGTGCCAGCAGCTCGGACAGAGGAGGATGGATGGGCCAAGAGACCCAGTACTTC.